A selection of T cell receptor beta chains follows, all from one sample in a study of CD8 T cells in ankylosing spondylitis. TCRdb re-derived calls from the 5' RACE reads in MiXCR, one entry per CDR3 protein. Of a few hundred thousand distinct CDR3 sequences in the sample, approximately 20% are singletons; the top ten hold about 15%. The sample consisted of blood, either unsorted or a sorted T cell fraction (not recorded which). These receptors all come from a male donor with ankylosing spondylitis. Each CDR3 is given with its conserved first and last residue. Fields, in order: D gene, V gene, J gene, clone size, CDR3 DNA, CDR3 protein. A D gene is named only where the DNA matches it firmly. Some rows have no size entry. The others give once, few or many, or a class for an expanded clone.

TRBD1	TRBV14	TRBJ2-2	.	TGTGCCAGCAGCCAACCGGGACAGGGGGCTTCCCTAGGGCCGAACGCCGGGGAGCTGTTTTTT	CASSQPGQGASLGPNAGELFF
TRBD2	TRBV11-3	TRBJ2-5	.	TGTGCCAGCAGCTTCAGGACTAGTCAAGAGACCCAGTACTTC	CASSFRTSQETQYF
.	TRBV6-1	TRBJ1-5	few	TGTGCCAGCAGTGAAGCGGCGGGGTTCGACCAGCCCCAGCATTTT	CASSEAAGFDQPQHF
.	TRBV20-1	TRBJ1-4	once	TGCAGTGCGGGTCCCAAGTGGGGTAATGAAAAACTGTTTTTT	CSAGPKWGNEKLFF
TRBD1	TRBV10-3	TRBJ2-1	.	TGTGCCATCAGCGAGGACAGGGCCGAGCAGTTCTTC	CAISEDRAEQFF
TRBD2	TRBV7-9	TRBJ2-5	few	TGTGCCAGCAGCTTAGTAGGACTAGCGGGAGAGACCCAGTACTTC	CASSLVGLAGETQYF
TRBD2	TRBV5-1	TRBJ2-3	.	TGCGCCAGCACTTTTAGCGGGAGCGCAGATACGCAGTATTTT	CASTFSGSADTQYF
TRBD2	TRBV7-6	TRBJ2-3	.	TGTGCCAGCAGCTTAGCAGGAGCGGGAGGGTCAGATACGCAGTATTTT	CASSLAGAGGSDTQYF
TRBD1	TRBV11-2	TRBJ2-7	few	TGTGCCAGCAGCCCCCACGGGACAGGGGAGTACGAGCAGTACTTC	CASSPHGTGEYEQYF
TRBD2	TRBV5-5	TRBJ2-1	.	TGTGCCAGCATCACTAGCGGAGATTTCTACAATGAGCAGTTCTTC	CASITSGDFYNEQFF
.	TRBV7-3	TRBJ2-3	.	TGTGCCAGCAGCGCAACAGGGGATACGCAGTATTTT	CASSATGDTQYF
.	TRBV18	TRBJ2-1	.	TGTGCCAGCTCACCTGCTAGTCCCGCCTACAATGAGCAGTTCTTC	CASSPASPAYNEQFF
.	TRBV10-3	TRBJ2-1	.	TGTGCCATCAGTAATGTCCGTGAGCAGTTCTTC	CAISNVREQFF
.	TRBV3-1	TRBJ2-1	many	TGTGCCAGCAGCCACGGGAGCTCCTACAATGAGCAGTTCTTC	CASSHGSSYNEQFF
TRBD1	TRBV5-1	TRBJ2-5	few	TGCGCCAGCAGCGCGGACAGGGGACACCAAGAGACCCAGTACTTC	CASSADRGHQETQYF
.	TRBV4-1	TRBJ2-7	.	TGCGCCAGCAGCCAAGAGAGGGCAGGGTACGAGCAGTACTTC	CASSQERAGYEQYF
.	TRBV7-2	TRBJ2-4	few	TGTGCCAGCAGTCCACGGGACATTCAGTACTTC	CASSPRDIQYF
TRBD1	TRBV25-1	TRBJ2-2	few	TGTGCCACCAGCCGGGACAGGGGATTGAACACCGGGGAGCTGTTTTTT	CATSRDRGLNTGELFF
.	TRBV18	TRBJ2-5	.	TGTGCCAGCTCACCTTCCGTAGGCGTAGAGACCCAGTACTTC	CASSPSVGVETQYF
TRBD1	TRBV3-1	TRBJ2-7	few	TGTGCCAGCAGCCAAGGGACAGGGGGCCACTACGAGCAGTACTTC	CASSQGTGGHYEQYF
.	TRBV18	TRBJ2-6	many	TGCGCCAGCAGCCCCTCTGGGGCCAACGTCCTGACTTTC	CASSPSGANVLTF
.	TRBV7-9	TRBJ2-3	few	TGTGCCAGCAGCTTAAACAGGGAAGGCACAGATACGCAGTATTTT	CASSLNREGTDTQYF
.	TRBV19	TRBJ2-3	many	TGTGCCAGTAGTCATAGGTTGGAGTCGGGAGATACGCAGTATTTT	CASSHRLESGDTQYF
.	TRBV2	TRBJ2-3	.	TGTGCCAGCAGTGAAGGGCTGCGCTCGACAGCAGATACGCAGTATTTT	CASSEGLRSTADTQYF
.	TRBV7-2	TRBJ1-2	few	TGTGCCAGCAGCACACAAGAGGGATACTATGGCTACACCTTC	CASSTQEGYYGYTF
.	TRBV3-1	TRBJ2-7	few	TGTGCCAGCAGCCAAGCGGCCCTACAGCGGTACGAGCAGTACTTC	CASSQAALQRYEQYF
.	TRBV7-2	TRBJ1-3	.	TGTGCCAGCAGCCTCGTATATCCGGGGAGAAGAAACACCATATATTTT	CASSLVYPGRRNTIYF
.	TRBV28	TRBJ2-7	few	TGTGCCAGCAGTTTGGGTGGACAGCTCTCCTACGAGCAGTACTTC	CASSLGGQLSYEQYF
.	TRBV27	TRBJ2-1	few	TGTGCCAGCAGTTCCCCACTGGTTCCTTACAATGAGCAGTTCTTC	CASSSPLVPYNEQFF
.	TRBV28	TRBJ2-7	.	TGTGCCAGCAGTCCGACGACGGAGCAGTACTTC	CASSPTTEQYF
.	TRBV20-1	TRBJ2-3	.	TGCAGTGCTAGCGGAGGAGACAGGCCCCTCACAGATACGCAGTATTTT	CSASGGDRPLTDTQYF
.	TRBV6-6	TRBJ2-5	.	TGTGCCAGCGCACGGGACACCCAAGAGACCCAGTACTTC	CASARDTQETQYF
.	TRBV5-1	TRBJ2-1	.	TGCGCCAGCAGCTTGGGCAGGGTCGGACCCCACAATGAGCAGTTCTTC	CASSLGRVGPHNEQFF
.	TRBV24-1	TRBJ2-1	many	TGTGCCACCAGTGACCCCGGTCGGTGGGCCCTTAATGAGCAGTTCTTC	CATSDPGRWALNEQFF
TRBD1	TRBV20-1	TRBJ1-5	.	TGCAGTGCCCGGGACAGGATTAATCAGCCCCAGCATTTT	CSARDRINQPQHF
TRBD1	TRBV5-1	TRBJ2-5	.	TGCGCCAGCAGCGTGGCAGGGGGCGAGGGGACCCAGTACTTC	CASSVAGGEGTQYF
TRBD1	TRBV7-3	TRBJ2-1	.	TGTGCCAGCAGCCCCCCATTGGGGGGACAGGGAACCTCAATGGATGAGCAGTTCTTC	CASSPPLGGQGTSMDEQFF
.	TRBV19	TRBJ2-4	.	TGTGCCAGTAGTATAGGGCCAGGGGCTTCAGCCAAAAACATTCAGTACTTC	CASSIGPGASAKNIQYF
.	TRBV6-1	TRBJ2-7	.	TGTGCCAGCAGGTTGGGCAGGTCGGGCGAGCAGTACTTC	CASRLGRSGEQYF
.	TRBV4-3	TRBJ2-2	.	TGCGCCAGCAGCTGGGACCCGAACACCGGGGAGCTGTTTTTT	CASSWDPNTGELFF
.	TRBV18	TRBJ1-4	few	TGTGCCAGCTCACTGCCCGCGTCCGGTAATGAAAAACTGTTTTTT	CASSLPASGNEKLFF
.	TRBV14	TRBJ2-1	many	TGTGCCAGCAGCCACAAAAAGTTGGAGTTCTTC	CASSHKKLEFF